These T cell receptor beta chains were read from a single sample in a study of siplizumab effects on memory and regulatory T cells. Using immunoSEQ multiplex PCR, the repertoire was profiled, and TCRdb retains in-frame clones only, with some absent. Of approximately 100,000 clones listed, about 91% were seen once; the top ten hold roughly 2.7%. Sequenced input: CD4+ T cells sorted from blood. The receptor set was obtained from a human donor in good health. Some clones in this sample may be carry-over from other donors' samples. Both conserved end residues are part of each CDR3. The D gene is left open where the match is weak. Some rows have no size entry. The others give once, few or many, or a class for an expanded clone.

clone size	V gene	J gene	D gene	CDR3 DNA	CDR3 protein
NA	TRBV28	TRBJ1-5	NA	TGTGCCAGCAGTTTATTCAAGGTGAGGGGGCCCCAGCATTTT	CASSLFKVRGPQHF
NA	TRBV6-6	TRBJ1-1	NA	TGTGCCAGCAGCCCCCATGCGGGAATGGACACTGAAGCTTTCTTT	CASSPHAGMDTEAFF
NA	TRBV7-3	TRBJ2-5	NA	TGTGCCAGCAGCTCCCTCCCAGGGCAGGGAGAGACCCAGTACTTC	CASSSLPGQGETQYF
few	TRBV6-6	TRBJ1-5	NA	TGTGCCAGCAGTTACTCGTCTGTTCAGCCCCAGCATTTT	CASSYSSVQPQHF
NA	TRBV14	TRBJ1-1	NA	TGTGCCAGCTCGAAGGAGCGGGTGGGGAACACTGAAGCTTTCTTT	CASSKERVGNTEAFF
once	TRBV6-1	TRBJ2-6	NA	TGTGCCAGCAACGCTGGGGCCAACGTCCTGACTTTC	CASNAGANVLTF
NA	TRBV9	TRBJ2-1	TRBD2	TGTGCCAGCAGCGCGCAAAGGGGACTAAGCTCCTACAATGAGCAGTTCTTC	CASSAQRGLSSYNEQFF
NA	TRBV10-2	TRBJ2-7	TRBD2	TGCGCCAGCCACCACTCTAGCGGGAGATACGAGCAGTACTTC	CASHHSSGRYEQYF
NA	TRBV10-1	TRBJ2-3	TRBD2	TGCGCCAGCAGTGAGACGGGAGGGCCGGGCACAGATACGCAGTATTTT	CASSETGGPGTDTQYF
NA	TRBV19	TRBJ2-7	NA	TGTGCCAGTAGTACCGGGACTTCAAAACGATCCTACGAGCAGTACTTC	CASSTGTSKRSYEQYF
NA	TRBV5-6	TRBJ2-7	TRBD2	TGTGCCAGCAGCCGGGCGGCGGGAGGGCGGTACGAGCAGTACTTC	CASSRAAGGRYEQYF
NA	TRBV7-9	TRBJ1-4	TRBD1	TGTGCCAGCAGCCCCAGGGGGCGCCTTGAAGAAAAACTGTTTTTT	CASSPRGRLEEKLFF
NA	TRBV30	TRBJ1-1	NA	TGTGCCTGGAATGTTAACACTGAAGCTTTCTTT	CAWNVNTEAFF
few	TRBV18	TRBJ2-7	TRBD1	TGTGCCAGCTCACCATTAGGGACAGGGACATCCTACGAGCAGTACTTC	CASSPLGTGTSYEQYF
once	TRBV5-4	TRBJ1-1	TRBD1	TGTGCCAGCAGCCGCGACAGGGCGTCCACTGAAGCTTTCTTT	CASSRDRASTEAFF
NA	TRBV7-3	TRBJ2-7	TRBD2	TGTGCCAGCAGCTCTTACGGGACTAGCGGGAAGTCGGGACAGTACTTC	CASSSYGTSGKSGQYF
NA	TRBV19	TRBJ2-5	TRBD2	TGTGCCAGTAGTCCACGGACTAGCCAGGGTGAGACCCAGTACTTC	CASSPRTSQGETQYF
NA	TRBV6-6	TRBJ1-1	NA	TGTGCCAGCCATGACGGCCGCATCCACACTGAAGCTTTCTTT	CASHDGRIHTEAFF
NA	TRBV27	TRBJ1-4	NA	TGTGCCAGCAGTTTATCCGTCCGGGACAAAGAAAAACTGTTTTTT	CASSLSVRDKEKLFF
NA	TRBV18	TRBJ2-7	TRBD1	TGTGCCAGCTCGACGGGACAGGGATACGAGCAGTACTTC	CASSTGQGYEQYF
few	TRBV5-6	TRBJ2-7	NA	TGTGCCAGCAGCCCTACAGGGATTCGCACCTACGAGCAGTACTTC	CASSPTGIRTYEQYF
NA	TRBV6-5	TRBJ2-5	NA	TGTGCCAGCAAAACCGGACCTGGGGAGACCCAGTACTTC	CASKTGPGETQYF
NA	TRBV19	TRBJ1-5	NA	TGTGCCAGTAGGGAGGACTCGGTGGATAGACAGCCCCAGCATTTT	CASREDSVDRQPQHF
NA	TRBV13	TRBJ2-3	TRBD2	TGTGCCAGCAGCTTAGCCGGACTAGCGGCACAGGAAGGCACAGATACGCAGTATTTT	CASSLAGLAAQEGTDTQYF
NA	TRBV11-1	TRBJ2-1	TRBD2	TGTGCCAGCAGATTAGCGGGAGTTTATGATGAGCAGTTCTTC	CASRLAGVYDEQFF
NA	TRBV19	TRBJ1-2	NA	TGTGCCAGTAGGGAGGGGGGCAAATCAGGTGGCTACACCTTC	CASREGGKSGGYTF
NA	TRBV5-4	TRBJ1-1	NA	TGTGCCAGCAGCTTGGCCCCTCAGGGTATGAACACTGAAGCTTTCTTT	CASSLAPQGMNTEAFF
NA	TRBV15	TRBJ2-1	TRBD2	TGTGCCACCAGCAGAGCCCGAAGCGGGAGTATCAACAATGAGCAGTTCTTC	CATSRARSGSINNEQFF
NA	TRBV5-4	TRBJ2-5	NA	TGTGCCAGCAGGCCAACACCGGAGGGGGTGGAGACCCAGTACTTC	CASRPTPEGVETQYF
NA	TRBV11-2	TRBJ2-7	TRBD2	TGTGCCAGCAGCTTAGAGCTAGGCCTAGCGGGCTCCTACGAGCAGTACTTC	CASSLELGLAGSYEQYF
NA	TRBV28	TRBJ1-4	NA	TGTGCCAGCAGTTCCCGACAGAGGGGGAATGAAAAACTGTTTTTT	CASSSRQRGNEKLFF
NA	TRBV11-2	TRBJ1-2	TRBD1	TGTGCCAGCAGCCCAACAGGGGTCGGCGGCTACACCTTC	CASSPTGVGGYTF